These T cell receptor beta chains were read from a single sample in a study of identifying expanded T cells in peripheral blood. Profiling relied on immunoSEQ multiplex PCR, and the TCRdb table lists in-frame clones only, not all of them. Counted here are tens of thousands of clones, roughly 84% occurring once; the ten biggest clones make up less than 20%. Source material: blood. These TCRs come from a person aged 18 to 75 in good health. CDR3s leave out the opening cysteine and the closing phenylalanine or tryptophan.

cdr3_length j_call v_call cdr3_aa
13 TRBJ2-7 TRBV6-1 ASGAPRQGLYEQY
14 TRBJ2-1 TRBV5-1 ASSSALGSSYNEQF
12 TRBJ2-2 TRBV6-5 ASRLAGDTGELF
11 TRBJ2-1 TRBV29-1 SVAGRAMDEQF
12 TRBJ2-6 TRBV18 ASSPLGGGDVLT
14 TRBJ2-1 TRBV9 ASSPGRREAYNEQF
10 TRBJ1-2 TRBV5-4 ASSSDRDGYT
12 TRBJ1-2 TRBV19 ASSIALANYGYT
13 TRBJ2-6 TRBV14 ASSHFQGVVNVLT
13 TRBJ2-1 TRBV29-1 SGQREPLIYNEQF
15 TRBJ1-3 TRBV16 ASSPPGTALSGNTIY
14 TRBJ2-4 TRBV28 ASSFLGQGRLNIQY
14 TRBJ2-3 TRBV5-6 ASSLGLAGPTDTQY
11 TRBJ2-7 TRBV6-6 ASSAQGAYEQY
18 TRBJ2-7 TRBV21-1 ASSKGTPIDSDLESYEQY